This TCR beta chain is from a study of blood T cell repertoires in COVID-19. Across the whole study: Researchers got acute and convalescent COVID-19 samples from the United States, Italy and Spain.

J lost 10 bases, V lost 3 bases, and 8 bases had no gene match. CDR1 SEHNR and CDR2 FQNEAQ come from the germline V gene (reference sequence). The CDR3 is 14 residues long. This clone was recorded once. Clones were sequenced by immunoSEQ multiplex PCR, and TCRdb holds only the in-frame ones, with some missing. This sample yields about 150,000 clones, of which approximately 81% are seen a single time; over 7.5% belongs to the top ten. Sequencing was done on a sample of peripheral blood. The sequence came from a woman aged 55-70 years with active or convalescent COVID-19. The rearrangement joins TRBV7-9 to TRBJ2-1, with 8 bases lining up with TRBD2. Here the CDR3 DNA reads TGTGCCAGCAGCTTTGGTAGCGGGGCCCGGGAGCAGTTCTTC. Protein: CASSFGSGAREQFF.